These T cell receptor beta chains were read from a single sample in a study of OX40 agonist ivuxolimab in advanced cancers. Sequenced by immunoSEQ multiplex PCR; TCRdb stores in-frame clones only, minus some. The data show 55,000 to 80,000 clones, around 84% seen once. The material sequenced was CD4+ or CD8+ T cells sorted from blood, taken in a trial of the OX40 agonist ivuxolimab. Source of these receptors: an adult with an advanced solid tumor such as melanoma, head and neck, liver or kidney cancer. The CDR3 runs from the conserved cysteine through the conserved F or W. A D gene is named only where the DNA matches it firmly. Clone sizes are given selectively: once, few, many, or a class where the clone is expanded.

J gene | D gene | clone size | V gene | CDR3 protein | CDR3 DNA
TRBJ1-4 | NA | NA | TRBV2 | CASSRDHNEKLFF | TGTGCCAGCAGCCGGGACCACAATGAAAAACTGTTTTTT
TRBJ2-2 | NA | NA | TRBV18 | CASSPPKAGSGELFF | TGTGCCAGCTCACCACCTAAAGCAGGGTCCGGGGAGCTGTTTTTT
TRBJ2-1 | NA | NA | TRBV7-9 | CASSLLLDSGGNEQFF | TGTGCCAGCAGCTTGCTTTTGGATTCCGGTGGGAATGAGCAGTTCTTC
TRBJ1-4 | NA | NA | TRBV30 | CAWSRLSGLNEKLFF | TGTGCCTGGAGCCGACTATCGGGGTTAAATGAAAAACTGTTTTTT
TRBJ2-1 | TRBD1 | NA | TRBV7-2 | CASSATGGYNEQFF | TGTGCCAGCAGCGCGACAGGGGGCTACAATGAGCAGTTCTTC
TRBJ2-3 | NA | NA | TRBV7-2 | CASFQGRPRTDTQYF | TGTGCCAGCTTTCAGGGGCGGCCCCGAACAGATACGCAGTATTTT
TRBJ1-6 | TRBD1 | NA | TRBV18 | CASSQQGNSPLHF | TGTGCCAGCTCACAACAGGGGAATTCACCCCTCCACTTT
TRBJ2-3 | NA | NA | TRBV9 | CASSVDVQDTDTQYF | TGTGCCAGCAGCGTAGATGTACAGGACACAGATACGCAGTATTTT
TRBJ1-2 | TRBD1 | NA | TRBV6-5 | CASSDDRGMGYTF | TGTGCCAGCAGTGACGACAGGGGGATGGGCTACACCTTC
TRBJ1-2 | NA | few | TRBV30 | CAWRGGNYGYTF | TGTGCCTGGAGAGGTGGGAACTATGGCTACACCTTC
TRBJ2-7 | NA | NA | TRBV9 | CASSPGGPSSYEQYF | TGTGCCAGCAGCCCCGGAGGGCCTAGCTCCTACGAGCAGTACTTC
TRBJ2-7 | TRBD2 | NA | TRBV14 | CASSQGKSGRVIYEQYF | TGTGCCAGCAGCCAAGGAAAGAGCGGGAGGGTTATATACGAGCAGTACTTC
TRBJ2-7 | TRBD1 | NA | TRBV7-2 | CASSPGITGVEQYF | TGTGCCAGCAGCCCCGGAATCACAGGGGTCGAGCAGTACTTC
TRBJ2-3 | NA | NA | TRBV11-1 | CASSFSVRGTDTQYF | TGTGCCAGCAGCTTTTCGGTCCGGGGCACAGATACGCAGTATTTT